This T cell receptor (beta chain) was sequenced for a study of CD8 T cell repertoires and HIV-1 epitope variants. The overall study: Each of Twenty-five Gag and Nef epitope peptides stimulated a separate culture. Epitopes were three Gag families plus Nef HW9 and YT9. Controls were a CMV, EBV and flu peptide pool, Ebola AY9 negative control, and no-peptide well.

There are a few counts of this clone. The antigen remains unidentified. Profiling relied on immunoSEQ multiplex PCR, and the TCRdb table lists in-frame clones only, not all of them. The repertoire includes about 2,000 clones, over 55% of them detected once, and roughly 41% sits in the top ten. CDR1 and CDR2 from the germline V gene are WNHNN and SYGVQD (reference sequence). Trimming took off 0 bases at V and 3 bases at J, with 6 bases between the two ends. This CDR3 spans 13 amino acids. Sequencing was performed on cultured CD8+ T cells derived from PBMCs. This TCR was recovered from a male donor with HIV. V and J are TRBV10-1 and TRBJ2-7; D perhaps matches TRBD2 (5 bases). Here the CDR3 DNA reads TGCGCCAGCAGTGAGTCGAGGGACTACGAGCAGTACTTC. This gives the protein CASSESRDYEQYF.